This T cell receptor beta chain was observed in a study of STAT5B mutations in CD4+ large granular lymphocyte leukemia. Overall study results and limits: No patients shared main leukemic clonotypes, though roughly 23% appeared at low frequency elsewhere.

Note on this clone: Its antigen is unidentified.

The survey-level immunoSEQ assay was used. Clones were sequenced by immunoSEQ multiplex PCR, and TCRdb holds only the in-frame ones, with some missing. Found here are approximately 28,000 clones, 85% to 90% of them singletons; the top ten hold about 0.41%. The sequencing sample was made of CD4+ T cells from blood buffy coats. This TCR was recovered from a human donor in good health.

The CDR3 reads CASSPRPLAGGNQPQHF. As DNA, the CDR3 is TGCGCCAGCAGCCCTCGTCCATTGGCAGGGGGCAATCAGCCCCAGCATTTT. The chain joins TRBV5-1 to TRBJ1-5, with D perhaps TRBD1 (6 bases). The CDR3 sequence is 17 residues long. Germline CDR1 SGHRS, CDR2 YFSETQ. V was shortened by 4 bases and J by 2 bases, with 19 bases between the two germline ends.